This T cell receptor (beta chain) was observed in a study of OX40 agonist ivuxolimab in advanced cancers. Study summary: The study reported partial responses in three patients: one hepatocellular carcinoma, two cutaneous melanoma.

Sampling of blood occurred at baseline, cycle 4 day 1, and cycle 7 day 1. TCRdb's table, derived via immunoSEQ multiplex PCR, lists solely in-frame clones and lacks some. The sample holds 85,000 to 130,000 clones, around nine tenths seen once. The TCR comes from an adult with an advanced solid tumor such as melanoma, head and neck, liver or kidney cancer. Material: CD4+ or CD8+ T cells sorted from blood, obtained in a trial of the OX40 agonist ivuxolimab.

CDR3 region: CAEQGPNEKLFF. As DNA, the CDR3 is TGTGCCGAACAGGGGCCTAATGAAAAACTGTTTTTT. The J gene is TRBJ1-4, the V gene TRBV11-1; 7 bases line up with TRBD1. J gave up 3 bases and V 11 bases, and 3 bases lay outside the gene matches. Germline V gene data show CDR1 as SGHAT and CDR2 as FQDESV (reference sequence). The CDR3 has 12 residues.